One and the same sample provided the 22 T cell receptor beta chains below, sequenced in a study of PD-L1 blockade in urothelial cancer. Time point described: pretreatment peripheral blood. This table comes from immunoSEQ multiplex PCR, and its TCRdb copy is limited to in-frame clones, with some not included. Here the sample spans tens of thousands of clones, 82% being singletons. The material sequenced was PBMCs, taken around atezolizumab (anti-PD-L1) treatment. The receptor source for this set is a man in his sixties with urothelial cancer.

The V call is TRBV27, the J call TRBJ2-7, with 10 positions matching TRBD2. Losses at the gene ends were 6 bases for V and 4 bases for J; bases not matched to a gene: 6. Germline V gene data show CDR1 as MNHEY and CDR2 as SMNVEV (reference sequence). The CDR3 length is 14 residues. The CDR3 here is CASSHASGGYEQYF. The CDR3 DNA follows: TGTGCCAGCAGCCACGCTAGCGGGGGTTACGAGCAGTACTTC.

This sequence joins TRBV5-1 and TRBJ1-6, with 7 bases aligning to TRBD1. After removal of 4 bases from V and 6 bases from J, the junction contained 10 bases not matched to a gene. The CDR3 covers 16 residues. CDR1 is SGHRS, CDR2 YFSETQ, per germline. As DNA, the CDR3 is TGCGCCAGCAGCCCCACGGCGGGGACAGTTAATTCACCCCTCCACTTT. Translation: CASSPTAGTVNSPLHF.

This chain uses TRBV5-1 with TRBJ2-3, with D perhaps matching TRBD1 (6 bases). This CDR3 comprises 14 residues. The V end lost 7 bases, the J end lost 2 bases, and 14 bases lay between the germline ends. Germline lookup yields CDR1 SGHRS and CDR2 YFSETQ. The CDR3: CASGRDTDTDTQYF. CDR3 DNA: TGCGCCAGCGGCCGGGACACCGACACAGATACGCAGTATTTT.

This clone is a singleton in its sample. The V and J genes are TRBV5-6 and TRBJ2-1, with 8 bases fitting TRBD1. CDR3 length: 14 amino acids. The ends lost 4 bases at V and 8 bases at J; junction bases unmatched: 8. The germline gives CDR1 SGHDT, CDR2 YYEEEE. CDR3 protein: CASSGQDRADEQFF. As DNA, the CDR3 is TGTGCCAGCAGCGGGCAGGACAGGGCCGATGAGCAGTTCTTC.

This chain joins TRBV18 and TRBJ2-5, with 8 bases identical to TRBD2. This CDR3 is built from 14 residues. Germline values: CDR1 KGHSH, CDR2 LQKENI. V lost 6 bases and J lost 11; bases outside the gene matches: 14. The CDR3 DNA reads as TGTGCCAGCTCCAGCGGGGGACTAACCTGGGAGCAGTACTTC. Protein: CASSSGGLTWEQYF.

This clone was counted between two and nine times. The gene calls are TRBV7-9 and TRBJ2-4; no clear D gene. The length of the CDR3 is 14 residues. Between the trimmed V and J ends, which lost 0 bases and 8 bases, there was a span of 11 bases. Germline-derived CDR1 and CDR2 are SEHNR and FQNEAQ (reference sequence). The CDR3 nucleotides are TGTGCCAGCAGCTTAGCAAGTGGCCCAGACATTCAGTACTTC. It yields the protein CASSLASGPDIQYF.

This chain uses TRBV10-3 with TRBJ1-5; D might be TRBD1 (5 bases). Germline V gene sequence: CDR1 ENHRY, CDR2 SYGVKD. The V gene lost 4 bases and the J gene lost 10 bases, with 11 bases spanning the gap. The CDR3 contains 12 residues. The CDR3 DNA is TGTGCCATCAGTGCCGAAGGACAACCCCAGCATTTT. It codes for CAISAEGQPQHF.

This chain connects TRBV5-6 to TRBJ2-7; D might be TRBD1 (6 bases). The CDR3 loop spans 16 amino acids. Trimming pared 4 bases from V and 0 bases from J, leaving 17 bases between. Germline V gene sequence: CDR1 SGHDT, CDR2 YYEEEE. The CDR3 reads CASSTDRILSSYEQYF. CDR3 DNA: TGTGCCAGCAGCACAGACAGGATCCTAAGCTCCTACGAGCAGTACTTC.

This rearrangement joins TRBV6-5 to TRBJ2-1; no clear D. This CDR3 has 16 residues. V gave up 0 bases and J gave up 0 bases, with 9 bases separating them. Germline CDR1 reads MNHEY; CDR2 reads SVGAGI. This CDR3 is CASSYSRASSYNEQFF. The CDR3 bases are TGTGCCAGCAGTTACTCTCGTGCGAGCTCCTACAATGAGCAGTTCTTC.

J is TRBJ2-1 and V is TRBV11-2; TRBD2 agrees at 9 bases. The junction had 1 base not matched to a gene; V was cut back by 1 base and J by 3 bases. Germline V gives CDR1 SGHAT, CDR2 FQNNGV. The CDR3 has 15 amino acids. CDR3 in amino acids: CASSLGLAVYNEQFF. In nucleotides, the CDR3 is TGTGCCAGCAGCTTAGGACTAGCGGTCTACAATGAGCAGTTCTTC.

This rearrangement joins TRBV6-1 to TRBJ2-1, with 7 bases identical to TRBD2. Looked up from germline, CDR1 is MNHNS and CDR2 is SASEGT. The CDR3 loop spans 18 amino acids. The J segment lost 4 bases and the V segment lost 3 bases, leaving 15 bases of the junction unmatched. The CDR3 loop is CASSEGGGLPSGYNEQFF. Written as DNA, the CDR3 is TGTGCCAGCAGTGAGGGGGGAGGGTTACCGTCTGGATACAATGAGCAGTTCTTC.

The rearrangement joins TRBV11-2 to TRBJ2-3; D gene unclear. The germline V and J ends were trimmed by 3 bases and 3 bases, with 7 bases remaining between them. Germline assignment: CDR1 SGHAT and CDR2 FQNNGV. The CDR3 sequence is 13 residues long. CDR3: CASSFSPTDTQYF. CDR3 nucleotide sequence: TGTGCCAGCAGCTTTAGTCCGACAGATACGCAGTATTTT. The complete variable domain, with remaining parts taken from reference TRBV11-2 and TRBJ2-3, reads EAGVAQSPRYKIIEKRQSVAFWCNPISGHATLYWYQQILGQGPKLLIQFQNNGVVDDSQLPKDRFSAERLKGVDSTLKIQPAKLEDSAVYLCASSFSPTDTQYFGPGTRLTVL.

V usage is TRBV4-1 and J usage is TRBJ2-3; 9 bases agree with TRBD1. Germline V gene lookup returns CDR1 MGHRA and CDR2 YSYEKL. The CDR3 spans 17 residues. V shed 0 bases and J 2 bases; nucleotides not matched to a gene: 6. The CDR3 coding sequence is TGCGCCAGCAGCCAAGATCGAGGGACAGGGATCACAGATACGCAGTATTTT. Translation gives CASSQDRGTGITDTQYF.

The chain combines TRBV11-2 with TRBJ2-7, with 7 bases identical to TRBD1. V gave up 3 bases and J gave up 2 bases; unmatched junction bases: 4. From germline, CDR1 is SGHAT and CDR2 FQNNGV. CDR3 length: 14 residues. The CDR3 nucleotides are TGTGCCAGCAGCTTCGACAGGGTAGCCTACGAGCAGTACTTC. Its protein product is CASSFDRVAYEQYF.

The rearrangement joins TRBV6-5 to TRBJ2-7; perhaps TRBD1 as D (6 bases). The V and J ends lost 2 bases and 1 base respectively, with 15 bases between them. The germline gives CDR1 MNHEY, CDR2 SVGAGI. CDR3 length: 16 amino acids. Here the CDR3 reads CASSYGQPIQSYEQYF. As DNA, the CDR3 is TGTGCCAGCAGTTACGGACAGCCCATTCAGTCCTACGAGCAGTACTTC.

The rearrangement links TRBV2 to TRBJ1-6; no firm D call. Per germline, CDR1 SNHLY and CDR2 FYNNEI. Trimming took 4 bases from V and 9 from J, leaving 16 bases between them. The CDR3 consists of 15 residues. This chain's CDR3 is CASSGSPPGVSPLHF. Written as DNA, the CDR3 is TGTGCCAGCAGTGGTAGTCCCCCGGGAGTTTCACCCCTCCACTTT.

The DNA of the CDR3 is TGTGCCAGCAGTTACAAGGGACAGGGGGATGAAAAACTGTTTTTT. Amino acids: CASSYKGQGDEKLFF. V gene TRBV6-6 combines with J gene TRBJ1-4; 11 bases are shared with TRBD1. Germline-derived CDR1 and CDR2 are MNHNY and SVGAGI (reference sequence). The V gene end was trimmed by 2 bases and the J gene end by 6 bases; junction bases not matched to a gene: 2. The length of the CDR3 is 15 residues.

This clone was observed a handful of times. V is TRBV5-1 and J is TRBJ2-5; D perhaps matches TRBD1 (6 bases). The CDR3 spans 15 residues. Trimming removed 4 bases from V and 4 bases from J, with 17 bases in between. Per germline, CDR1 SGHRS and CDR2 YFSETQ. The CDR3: CASSDQTGEGETQYF. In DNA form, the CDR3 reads TGCGCCAGCAGCGACCAGACAGGCGAGGGAGAGACCCAGTACTTC. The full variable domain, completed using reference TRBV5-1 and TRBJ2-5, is KAGVTQTPRYLIKTRGQQVTLSCSPISGHRSVSWYQQTPGQGLQFLFEYFSETQRNKGNFPGRFSGRQFSNSRSEMNVSTLELGDSALYLCASSDQTGEGETQYFGPGTRLLVL.

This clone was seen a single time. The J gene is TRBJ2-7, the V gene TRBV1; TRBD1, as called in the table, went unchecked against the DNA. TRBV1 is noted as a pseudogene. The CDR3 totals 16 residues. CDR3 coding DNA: TGCACCAGCAGCCAACCATCATGGGGCGAGAACTACGAGCAGTACTTC. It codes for CTSSQPSWGENYEQYF.

CDR3 loop: CASSEGGSGANVLTF. The CDR3 DNA reads TGTGCCAGCAGTGAGGGGGGCTCTGGGGCCAACGTCCTGACTTTC. The chain is built from TRBV2 and TRBJ2-6; TRBD2 might be the D (6 bases). Germline V gene data show CDR1 as SNHLY and CDR2 as FYNNEI. The CDR3 sequence is 15 residues long. Deletions cut 3 bases from V and 0 bases from J, with 6 bases between.

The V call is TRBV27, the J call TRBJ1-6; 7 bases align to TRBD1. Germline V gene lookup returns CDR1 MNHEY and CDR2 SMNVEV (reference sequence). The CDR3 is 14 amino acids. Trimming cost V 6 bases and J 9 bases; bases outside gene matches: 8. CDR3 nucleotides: TGTGCCAGCAGCTCAACAGGGGCGGGTTCACCCCTCCACTTT. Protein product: CASSSTGAGSPLHF.

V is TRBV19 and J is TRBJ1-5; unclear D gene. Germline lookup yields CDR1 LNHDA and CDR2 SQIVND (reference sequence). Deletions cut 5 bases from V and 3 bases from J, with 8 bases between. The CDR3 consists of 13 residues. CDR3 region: CASSYTNNQPQHF. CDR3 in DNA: TGTGCCAGTAGTTACACCAACAATCAGCCCCAGCATTTT.